Shown below are 15 T cell receptor beta chains from a single sample sequenced in a study of T cells in tuberculosis. The time point was: new active TB diagnosis, blood taken before or within 7 days of starting treatment. Repertoires were generated with immunoSEQ multiplex PCR, while TCRdb's copy carries only in-frame clones and drops some. The sample has fewer than 35,000 clones; roughly 83% are singletons. The sequenced sample was PBMCs, obtained at tuberculosis diagnosis. These receptors were collected from an adult with tuberculosis.

The chain employs TRBV30 and TRBJ1-1; 7 bases are shared with TRBD1. Germline V gives CDR1 GTSNPN, CDR2 SVGIG (reference sequence). This CDR3 is 13 amino acids long. Losses at the gene ends were 5 bases for V and 3 bases for J; bases not matched to a gene: 6. CDR3 nucleotide sequence: TGTGCCTGGGAAACAGGGGAGTACACTGAAGCTTTCTTT. Translation: CAWETGEYTEAFF.

V is TRBV28 and J is TRBJ1-3, with unresolved D. Germline V gene lookup returns CDR1 MDHEN and CDR2 SYDVKM. This CDR3 contains 11 residues. V lost 5 bases to trimming and J lost 6 bases, with 5 bases between them. The CDR3 nucleotides read TGTGCCAGCAGTACTTTAAACACCATATATTTT. Amino acid sequence: CASSTLNTIYF.

V gene TRBV19 combines with J gene TRBJ1-3, with D uncertain. CDR3 length: 13 amino acids. Trimming stripped 8 bases from V and 0 bases from J, with 8 bases between. Germline CDR1 LNHDA, CDR2 SQIVND (reference sequence). CDR3 in amino acids: CASPPRSGNTIYF. As DNA, the CDR3 is TGTGCCAGTCCTCCCCGCTCTGGAAACACCATATATTTT. The variable domain in full, with the rest retrieved from reference TRBV19 and TRBJ1-3, is DGGITQSPKYLFRKEGQNVTLSCEQNLNHDAMYWYRQDPGQGLRLIYYSQIVNDFQKGDIAEGYSVSREKKESFPLTVTSAQKNPTAFYLCASPPRSGNTIYFGEGSWLTVV.

The rearrangement links TRBV19 to TRBJ1-2; 9 bases are a match to TRBD1. The J segment lost 0 bases and the V segment lost 4 bases, leaving 3 bases of the junction unmatched. The CDR3 runs to 15 residues. Looked up from germline, CDR1 is LNHDA and CDR2 is SQIVND (reference sequence). CDR3 bases: TGTGCCAGTAGTACACAGGGGGCTGCTAACTATGGCTACACCTTC. Translating gives CASSTQGAANYGYTF.

The sample holds one count of this clone. The chain carries TRBV30 and TRBJ1-5; TRBD1 aligns across 7 bases. V lost 5 bases and J lost 7; bases outside the gene matches: 14. Per germline, CDR1 GTSNPN and CDR2 SVGIG (reference sequence). This CDR3 is built from 15 residues. Here the CDR3 reads CAWAKGLQGTQPQHF. For the CDR3, the DNA is TGTGCCTGGGCTAAGGGCCTACAGGGGACCCAGCCCCAGCATTTT.

This clone was seen only a few times. The chain uses TRBV5-1 and TRBJ2-7; 7 nucleotides line up with TRBD1. J lost 3 bases, V lost 4 bases, and 7 bases had no gene match. From germline, CDR1 is SGHRS and CDR2 YFSETQ. The CDR3 has 14 residues. As DNA, the CDR3 is TGCGCCAGCAGCCCCGGGACAGCCGACTACGAGCAGTACTTC. This encodes CASSPGTADYEQYF. Using reference TRBV5-1 and TRBJ2-7 for the parts outside the CDR3, the full variable domain is KAGVTQTPRYLIKTRGQQVTLSCSPISGHRSVSWYQQTPGQGLQFLFEYFSETQRNKGNFPGRFSGRQFSNSRSEMNVSTLELGDSALYLCASSPGTADYEQYFGPGTRLTVT.

The J gene is TRBJ2-5, the V gene TRBV4-2; 8 bases match TRBD1. With 2 bases clipped from V and 3 bases from J, the junction kept 2 bases outside the gene matches. The CDR3 consists of 14 residues. Germline V gene sequence: CDR1 LGHNA, CDR2 YNFKEQ. CDR3 coding DNA: TGTGCCAGCAGCCAAAACAGGGGGGAAGAGACCCAGTACTTC. Protein sequence: CASSQNRGEETQYF.

This clone was picked up one time. This chain uses TRBV28 with TRBJ1-3, with 7 positions matching TRBD1. Germline lookup yields CDR1 MDHEN and CDR2 SYDVKM. J gave up 2 bases and V 1 base, and 8 bases lay outside the gene matches. This CDR3 has 17 residues. CDR3 amino acids: CASSLLTGFGPGNTIYF. In DNA, the CDR3 is TGTGCCAGCAGTTTATTGACAGGGTTCGGTCCTGGAAACACCATATATTTT.

The chain links TRBV5-6 to TRBJ1-1; D possibly corresponds to TRBD1 (6 bases). Germline V gene lookup returns CDR1 SGHDT and CDR2 YYEEEE. Trimming cost V 0 bases and J 3 bases, with 9 bases left between them. The CDR3 has 14 residues. Here the CDR3 DNA reads TGTGCCAGCAGCTTGGCCAGGACAGACACTGAAGCTTTCTTT. It codes for CASSLARTDTEAFF.

The chain employs TRBV10-3 and TRBJ2-7; TRBD2 aligns across 8 bases. Germline CDR1 reads ENHRY; CDR2 reads SYGVKD. V was pared by 11 bases and J by 6 bases, with 6 bases of the junction left unmatched. The CDR3 is 11 amino acids. CDR3: CAYGAGGEQYF. CDR3 nucleotides: TGTGCCTATGGGGCGGGGGGCGAGCAGTACTTC.

The rearrangement joins TRBV9 to TRBJ1-2; D may be TRBD1 (5 bases). The V end lost 7 bases, the J end lost 7 bases, and 14 bases lay between the germline ends. Germline loops: CDR1 SGDLS, CDR2 YYNGEE. The CDR3 has 12 amino acids. The CDR3 reads CASSGRESGYTF. CDR3 sequence (DNA): TGTGCCAGCTCCGGCAGGGAATCTGGCTACACCTTC.

This chain connects TRBV14 to TRBJ2-5, with 8 bases lining up with TRBD1. CDR1 is SGHDN, CDR2 FVKESK, per germline. The CDR3 covers 14 residues. J lost 4 bases, V lost 5 bases, and 6 bases had no gene match. Written as DNA, the CDR3 is TGTGCCAGCAGCGAACGGACAGGGAGAGAGACCCAGTACTTC. Its protein is CASSERTGRETQYF.

The CDR3 loop reads CASSYSGSQPQHF. The DNA for the CDR3 is TGTGCCAGCAGCTATTCAGGGTCTCAGCCCCAGCATTTT. The chain joins TRBV14 to TRBJ1-5, with a tentative D call TRBD1 (5 bases). Looked up from germline, CDR1 is SGHDN and CDR2 is FVKESK. The CDR3 sequence is 13 residues long. V lost 5 bases, J lost 6 bases, and 11 bases lay in between.

The J gene is TRBJ2-5, the V gene TRBV2, with D possibly being TRBD2 (6 bases). The CDR3 has 15 residues. Trimming stripped 5 bases from V and 3 bases from J, with 16 bases between. CDR1 and CDR2 (germline): SNHLY, FYNNEI. As DNA, the CDR3 is TGTGCCAGCAGTAGAGAGGGGCTAGCGAAAGAGACCCAGTACTTC. Encoded protein: CASSREGLAKETQYF. The full variable domain, with the rest looked up from reference TRBV2 and TRBJ2-5, is EPEVTQTPSHQVTQMGQEVILRCVPISNHLYFYWYRQILGQKVEFLVSFYNNEISEKSEIFDDQFSVERPDGSNFTLKIRSTKLEDSAMYFCASSREGLAKETQYFGPGTRLLVL.

V usage is TRBV5-5 and J usage is TRBJ1-4, with D hard to call. This CDR3 is 17 amino acids long. CDR1 is SGHKS, CDR2 YYEKEE, per germline (reference sequence). V was pared by 0 bases and J by 10 bases, with 22 bases between. The chain's CDR3 is CASSLAAEVVASGKLFF. The CDR3 region has the DNA TGTGCCAGCAGCTTGGCCGCAGAGGTGGTGGCTAGTGGAAAACTGTTTTTT. Based on the CDR3 plus reference TRBV5-5 and TRBJ1-4, the full variable domain is DAGVTQSPTHLIKTRGQQVTLRCSPISGHKSVSWYQQVLGQGPQFIFQYYEKEERGRGNFPDRFSARQFPNYSSELNVNALLLGDSALYLCASSLAAEVVASGKLFFGSGTQLSVL.